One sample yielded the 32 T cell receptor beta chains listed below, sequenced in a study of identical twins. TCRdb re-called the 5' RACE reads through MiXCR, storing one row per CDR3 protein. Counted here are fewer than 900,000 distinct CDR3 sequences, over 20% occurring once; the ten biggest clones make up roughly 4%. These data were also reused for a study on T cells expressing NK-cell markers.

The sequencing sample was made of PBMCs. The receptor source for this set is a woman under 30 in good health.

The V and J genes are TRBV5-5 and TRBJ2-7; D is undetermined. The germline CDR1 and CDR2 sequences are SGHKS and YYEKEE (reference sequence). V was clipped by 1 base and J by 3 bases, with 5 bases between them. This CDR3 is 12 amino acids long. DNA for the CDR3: TGTGCCAGCAGCTTGCACGTCTACGAGCAGTACTTC. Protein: CASSLHVYEQYF. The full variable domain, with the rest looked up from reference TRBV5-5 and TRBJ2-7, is DAGVTQSPTHLIKTRGQQVTLRCSPISGHKSVSWYQQVLGQGPQFIFQYYEKEERGRGNFPDRFSARQFPNYSSELNVNALLLGDSALYLCASSLHVYEQYFGPGTRLTVT.

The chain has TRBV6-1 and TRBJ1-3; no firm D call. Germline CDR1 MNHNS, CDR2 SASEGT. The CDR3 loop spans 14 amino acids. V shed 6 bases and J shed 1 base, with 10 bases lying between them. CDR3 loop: CASSAVGSGNTIYF. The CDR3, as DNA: TGTGCCAGCAGCGCCGTGGGATCTGGAAACACCATATATTTT.

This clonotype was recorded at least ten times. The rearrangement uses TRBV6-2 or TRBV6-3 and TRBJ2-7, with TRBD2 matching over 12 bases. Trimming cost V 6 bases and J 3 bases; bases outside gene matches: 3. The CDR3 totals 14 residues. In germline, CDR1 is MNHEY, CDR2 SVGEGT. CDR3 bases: TGTGCCAGCAGCCTAGCGGGGGGGCTCTACGAGCAGTACTTC. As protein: CASSLAGGLYEQYF.

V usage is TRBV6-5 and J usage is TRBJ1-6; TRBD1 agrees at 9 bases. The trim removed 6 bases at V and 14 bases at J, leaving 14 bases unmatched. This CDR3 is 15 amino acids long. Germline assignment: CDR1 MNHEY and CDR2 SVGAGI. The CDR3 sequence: CASSQPDRGGRALHF. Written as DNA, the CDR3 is TGTGCCAGCAGCCAACCGGACAGGGGCGGTAGGGCCCTCCACTTT.

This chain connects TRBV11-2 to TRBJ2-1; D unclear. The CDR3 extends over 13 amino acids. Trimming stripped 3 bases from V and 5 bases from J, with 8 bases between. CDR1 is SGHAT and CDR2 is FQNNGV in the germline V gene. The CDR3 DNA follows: TGTGCCAGCAGCTTTCTGTTGAACAATGAGCAGTTCTTC. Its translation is CASSFLLNNEQFF.

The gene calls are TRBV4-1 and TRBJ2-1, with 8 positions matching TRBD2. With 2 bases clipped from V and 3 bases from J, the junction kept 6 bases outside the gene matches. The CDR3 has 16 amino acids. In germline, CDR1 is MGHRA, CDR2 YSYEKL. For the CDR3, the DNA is TGCGCCAGCAGCCAAACGACTAGCGTCGACTACAATGAGCAGTTCTTC. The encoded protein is CASSQTTSVDYNEQFF.

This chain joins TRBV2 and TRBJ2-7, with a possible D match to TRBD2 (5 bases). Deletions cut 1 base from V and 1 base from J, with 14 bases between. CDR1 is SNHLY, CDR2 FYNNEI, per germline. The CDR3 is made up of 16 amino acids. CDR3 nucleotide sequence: TGTGCCAGCAGTGAAGGTCTCGGGATAGTTTCCTACGAGCAGTACTTC. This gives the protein CASSEGLGIVSYEQYF.

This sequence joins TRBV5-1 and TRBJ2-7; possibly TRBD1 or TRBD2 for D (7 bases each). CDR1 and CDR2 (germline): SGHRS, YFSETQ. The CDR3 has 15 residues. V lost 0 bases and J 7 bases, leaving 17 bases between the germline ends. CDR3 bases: TGCGCCAGCAGCTTGGCCAGGGGGGGCCCGGGAGAGCAGTACTTC. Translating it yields CASSLARGGPGEQYF.

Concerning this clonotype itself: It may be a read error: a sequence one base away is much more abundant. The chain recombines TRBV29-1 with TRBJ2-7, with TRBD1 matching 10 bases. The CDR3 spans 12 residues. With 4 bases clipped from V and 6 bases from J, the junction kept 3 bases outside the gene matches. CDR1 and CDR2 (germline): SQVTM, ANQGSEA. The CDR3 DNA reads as TGCAGCGTTGTGACAGGGGGCTGCGAGCAGTACTTC. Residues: CSVVTGGCEQYF.

In DNA, the CDR3 is TGTGCCAGCAGCTTAGGGAGTTCGGGTTCGCAGCCCCAGCATTTT. It codes for CASSLGSSGSQPQHF. The genes are TRBV7-6 and TRBJ1-5; the D is unclear. Trimming removed 1 base from V and 7 bases from J, with 14 bases in between. CDR3 length: 15 residues. Germline lookup yields CDR1 SGHVS and CDR2 FNYEAQ.

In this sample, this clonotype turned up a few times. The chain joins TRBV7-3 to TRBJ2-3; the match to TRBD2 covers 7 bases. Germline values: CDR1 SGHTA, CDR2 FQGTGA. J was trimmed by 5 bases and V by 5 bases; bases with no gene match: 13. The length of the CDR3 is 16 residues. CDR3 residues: CASSLHGGLEGDTQYF. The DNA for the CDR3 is TGTGCCAGCAGCCTGCACGGAGGACTAGAGGGAGATACGCAGTATTTT.

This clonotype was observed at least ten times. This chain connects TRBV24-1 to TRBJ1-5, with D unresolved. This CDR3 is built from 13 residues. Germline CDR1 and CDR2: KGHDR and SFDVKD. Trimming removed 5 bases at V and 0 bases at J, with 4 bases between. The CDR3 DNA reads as TGTGCCACCAGTGGGGGTAGCAATCAGCCCCAGCATTTT. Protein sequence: CATSGGSNQPQHF.

The CDR3 nucleotides are TGTGCCAGCAGTTTAGTCCCCGGGTACGAGCAGTACTTC. This codes for CASSLVPGYEQYF. The chain has TRBV12-3 or TRBV12-4 and TRBJ2-7; no clear D. Deletions cut 1 base from V and 4 bases from J, with 8 bases between. CDR3 length: 13 amino acids.

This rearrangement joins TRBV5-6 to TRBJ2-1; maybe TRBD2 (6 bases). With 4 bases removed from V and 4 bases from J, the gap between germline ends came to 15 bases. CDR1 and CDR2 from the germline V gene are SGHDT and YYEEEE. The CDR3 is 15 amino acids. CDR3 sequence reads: CASSPTASAYNEQFF. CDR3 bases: TGTGCCAGCAGCCCGACTGCTAGCGCTTACAATGAGCAGTTCTTC.

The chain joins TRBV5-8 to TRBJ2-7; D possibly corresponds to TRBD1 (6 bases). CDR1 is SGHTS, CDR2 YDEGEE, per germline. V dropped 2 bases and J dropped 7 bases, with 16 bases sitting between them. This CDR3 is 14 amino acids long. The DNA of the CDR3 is TGTGCCAGCAGCTTTGGGCAGGGGTGGCGGGAGCAGTACTTC. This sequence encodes CASSFGQGWREQYF.

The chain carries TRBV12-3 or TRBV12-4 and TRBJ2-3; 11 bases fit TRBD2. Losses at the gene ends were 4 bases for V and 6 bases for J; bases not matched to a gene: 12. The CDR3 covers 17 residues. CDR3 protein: CASSWPKQLAGEDTQYF. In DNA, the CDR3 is TGTGCCAGCAGTTGGCCCAAGCAACTAGCGGGAGAGGATACGCAGTATTTT.

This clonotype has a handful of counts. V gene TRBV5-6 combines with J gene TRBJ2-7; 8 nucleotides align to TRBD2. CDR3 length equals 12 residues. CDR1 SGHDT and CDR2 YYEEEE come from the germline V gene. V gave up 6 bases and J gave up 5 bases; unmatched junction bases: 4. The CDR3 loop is CASKKRENEQYF. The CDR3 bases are TGTGCCAGCAAGAAGCGGGAGAACGAGCAGTACTTC. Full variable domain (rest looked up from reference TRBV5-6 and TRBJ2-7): DAGVTQSPTHLIKTRGQQVTLRCSPKSGHDTVSWYQQALGQGPQFIFQYYEEEERQRGNFPDRFSGHQFPNYSSELNVNALLLGDSALYLCASKKRENEQYFGPGTRLTVT.

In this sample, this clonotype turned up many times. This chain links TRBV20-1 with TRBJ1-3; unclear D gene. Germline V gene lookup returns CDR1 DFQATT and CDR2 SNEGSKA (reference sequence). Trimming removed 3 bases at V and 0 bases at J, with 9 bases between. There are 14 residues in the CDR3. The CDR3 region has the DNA TGCAGTGCTAGCGCCCGAGGCTCTGGAAACACCATATATTTT. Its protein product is CSASARGSGNTIYF.

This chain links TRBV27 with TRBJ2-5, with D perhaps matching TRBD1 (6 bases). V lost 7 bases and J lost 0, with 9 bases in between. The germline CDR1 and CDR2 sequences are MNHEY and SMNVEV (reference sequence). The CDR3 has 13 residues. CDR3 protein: CASKDSYQETQYF. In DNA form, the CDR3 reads TGTGCCAGCAAGGACAGTTACCAAGAGACCCAGTACTTC.

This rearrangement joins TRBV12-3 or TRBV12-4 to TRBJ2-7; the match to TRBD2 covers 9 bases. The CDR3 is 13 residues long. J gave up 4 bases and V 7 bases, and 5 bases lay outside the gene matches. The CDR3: CASTPSGKYEQYF. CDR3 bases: TGTGCCAGCACCCCTAGCGGGAAGTACGAGCAGTACTTC.

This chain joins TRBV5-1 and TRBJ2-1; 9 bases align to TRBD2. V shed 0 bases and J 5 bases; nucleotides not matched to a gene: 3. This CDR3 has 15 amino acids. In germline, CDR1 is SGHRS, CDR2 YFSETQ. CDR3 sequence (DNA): TGCGCCAGCAGCTTGGATGCGGGGGGGAACAATGAGCAGTTCTTC. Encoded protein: CASSLDAGGNNEQFF.

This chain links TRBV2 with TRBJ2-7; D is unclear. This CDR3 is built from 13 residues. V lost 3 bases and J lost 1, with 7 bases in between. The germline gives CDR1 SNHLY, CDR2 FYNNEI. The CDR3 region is CASSEVTSYEQYF. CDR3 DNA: TGTGCCAGCAGTGAGGTCACATCCTACGAGCAGTACTTC.

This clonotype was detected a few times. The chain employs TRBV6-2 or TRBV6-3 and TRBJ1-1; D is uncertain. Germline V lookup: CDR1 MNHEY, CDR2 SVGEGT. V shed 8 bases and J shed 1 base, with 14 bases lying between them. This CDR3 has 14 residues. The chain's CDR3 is CASSPGGPNTEAFF. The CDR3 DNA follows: TGTGCCAGCTCCCCCGGTGGGCCGAACACTGAAGCTTTCTTT.

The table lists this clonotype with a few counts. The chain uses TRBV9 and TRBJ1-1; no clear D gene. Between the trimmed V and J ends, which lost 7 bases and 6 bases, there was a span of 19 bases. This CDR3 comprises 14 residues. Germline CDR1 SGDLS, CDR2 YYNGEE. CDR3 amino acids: CASWDPGVGAEAFF. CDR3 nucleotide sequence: TGTGCCAGCTGGGATCCTGGGGTGGGCGCTGAAGCTTTCTTT.

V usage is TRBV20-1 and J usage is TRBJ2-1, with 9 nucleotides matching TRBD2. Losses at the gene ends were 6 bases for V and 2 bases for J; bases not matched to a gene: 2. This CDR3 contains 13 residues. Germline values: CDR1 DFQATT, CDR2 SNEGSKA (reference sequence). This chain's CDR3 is CSAIAGAYNEQFF. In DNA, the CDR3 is TGCAGTGCAATAGCGGGAGCCTACAATGAGCAGTTCTTC.

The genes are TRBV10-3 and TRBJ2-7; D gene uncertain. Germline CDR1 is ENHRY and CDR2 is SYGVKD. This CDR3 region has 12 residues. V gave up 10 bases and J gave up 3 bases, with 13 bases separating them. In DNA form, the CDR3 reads TGTGCCACCCGTCCGGACGGCTACGAGCAGTACTTC. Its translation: CATRPDGYEQYF.

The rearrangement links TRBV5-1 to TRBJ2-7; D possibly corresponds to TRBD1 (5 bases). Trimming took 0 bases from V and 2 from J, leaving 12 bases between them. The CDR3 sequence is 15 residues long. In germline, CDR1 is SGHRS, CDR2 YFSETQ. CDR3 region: CASSLVRVGPYEQYF. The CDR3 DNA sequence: TGCGCCAGCAGCTTGGTTAGGGTGGGGCCCTACGAGCAGTACTTC.

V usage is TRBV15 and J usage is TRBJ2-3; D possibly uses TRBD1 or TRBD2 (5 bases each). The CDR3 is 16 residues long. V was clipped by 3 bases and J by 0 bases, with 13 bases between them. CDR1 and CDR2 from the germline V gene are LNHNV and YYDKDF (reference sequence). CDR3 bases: TGTGCCACCAGCAGTGGGGCCAGGAGGAGCACAGATACGCAGTATTTT. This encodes CATSSGARRSTDTQYF.

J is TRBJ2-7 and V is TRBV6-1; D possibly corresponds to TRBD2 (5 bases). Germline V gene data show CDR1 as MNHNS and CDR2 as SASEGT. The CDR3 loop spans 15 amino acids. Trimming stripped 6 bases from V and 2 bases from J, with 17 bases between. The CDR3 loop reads CASSPRTGGAYEQYF. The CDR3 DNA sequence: TGTGCCAGCAGCCCACGGACTGGTGGGGCCTACGAGCAGTACTTC.

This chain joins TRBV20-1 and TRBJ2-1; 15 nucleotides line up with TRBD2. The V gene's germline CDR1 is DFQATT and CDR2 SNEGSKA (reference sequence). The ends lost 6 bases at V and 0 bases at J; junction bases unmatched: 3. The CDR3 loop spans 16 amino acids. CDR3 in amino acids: CSARTSGGASYNEQFF. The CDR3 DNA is TGCAGTGCCCGGACTAGCGGGGGGGCCTCCTACAATGAGCAGTTCTTC.

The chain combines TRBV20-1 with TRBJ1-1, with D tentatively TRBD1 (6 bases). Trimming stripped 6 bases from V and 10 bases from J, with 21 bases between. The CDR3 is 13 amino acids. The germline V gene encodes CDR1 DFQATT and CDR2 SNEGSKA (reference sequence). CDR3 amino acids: CSAIPGRGIVAFF. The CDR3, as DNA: TGCAGTGCGATTCCTGGGAGGGGGATAGTAGCTTTCTTT.

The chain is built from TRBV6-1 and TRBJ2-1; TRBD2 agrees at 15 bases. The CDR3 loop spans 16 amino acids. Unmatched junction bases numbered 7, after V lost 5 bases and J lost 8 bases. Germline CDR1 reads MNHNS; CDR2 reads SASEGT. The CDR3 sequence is CASSPQGLAGGDEQFF. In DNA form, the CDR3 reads TGTGCCAGCAGTCCCCAGGGACTAGCGGGAGGCGATGAGCAGTTCTTC.